This passage covers 5 T cell receptor beta chains from one sample sequenced in a study of read filtering for tumor transcriptome and immune sequencing. Molecular barcoded adaptors covering alpha/delta and beta/gamma chains were used on approximately 400 ng RNA. TCRdb analysed the reads with MiXCR anew, one entry per CDR3 protein. Counted here are approximately 150,000 distinct CDR3 sequences, less than 15% occurring once; the ten biggest clones make up 7.5% to 9.5%. The specimen sequenced was a population of CD138-negative cells sorted from bone marrow. The receptors come from a donor at least 40 years old with multiple myeloma.

With regard to this clonotype: A much larger clone differs by one base, so this may be a read error. CDR3 sequence (DNA): TGCGCCAGCAGCTTTCTCCTGGGACAGCTACCCTACGAGCAGTACTTC. It yields the protein CASSFLLGQLPYEQYF. The J gene is TRBJ2-7, the V gene TRBV5-1; TRBD1 matches 7 bases. Germline V CDR1 and CDR2: SGHRS, YFSETQ. The CDR3 has 16 residues. J was trimmed by 2 bases and V by 2 bases; bases with no gene match: 10.

This clonotype has ten or more counts. The chain employs TRBV29-1 and TRBJ2-5, with a tentative D call TRBD2 (6 bases). CDR3 length: 13 amino acids. Germline V gene lookup returns CDR1 SQVTM and CDR2 ANQGSEA. Between the trimmed V and J ends, which lost 2 bases and 7 bases, there was a span of 14 bases. CDR3 sequence (DNA): TGCAGCGTTGAATGGAGGGCCCCAGGGACCCAGTACTTC. Amino acids: CSVEWRAPGTQYF.

This clonotype was seen ten or more times. The chain links TRBV2 to TRBJ2-5; 7 bases agree with TRBD1. After removal of 3 bases from V and 5 bases from J, the junction contained 3 bases not matched to a gene. The length of the CDR3 is 13 residues. The germline gives CDR1 SNHLY, CDR2 FYNNEI. CDR3 amino acids: CASSERGLETQYF. CDR3 DNA sequence: TGTGCCAGCAGTGAGAGGGGGCTGGAGACCCAGTACTTC.

There are many counts of this clonotype. The chain couples TRBV4-1 to TRBJ1-5; possible D gene TRBD1, 5 bases. The CDR3 extends over 15 amino acids. Germline V gene lookup returns CDR1 MGHRA and CDR2 YSYEKL. Trimming left V 3 bases short and J 5 bases short, with 14 bases between. The CDR3 DNA is TGCGCCAGCAGCCAGACCCGGGGACCCGATCAGCCCCAGCATTTT. Translating it yields CASSQTRGPDQPQHF.

This clonotype was observed many times. The V call is TRBV5-4, the J call TRBJ2-2; 9 nucleotides align to TRBD2. V lost 0 bases to trimming and J lost 5 bases; unmatched junction nucleotides: 5. The CDR3 consists of 16 residues. Germline loops: CDR1 SGHNT, CDR2 YYREEE (reference sequence). The DNA of the CDR3 is TGTGCCAGCAGCTTGGGGCTAGCGGGGCAGACCGGGGAGCTGTTTTTT. Its translation is CASSLGLAGQTGELFF. Full variable domain (outside the CDR3, taken from reference TRBV5-4 and TRBJ2-2): ETGVTQSPTHLIKTRGQQVTLRCSSQSGHNTVSWYQQALGQGPQFIFQYYREEENGRGNFPPRFSGLQFPNYSSELNVNALELDDSALYLCASSLGLAGQTGELFFGEGSRLTVL.